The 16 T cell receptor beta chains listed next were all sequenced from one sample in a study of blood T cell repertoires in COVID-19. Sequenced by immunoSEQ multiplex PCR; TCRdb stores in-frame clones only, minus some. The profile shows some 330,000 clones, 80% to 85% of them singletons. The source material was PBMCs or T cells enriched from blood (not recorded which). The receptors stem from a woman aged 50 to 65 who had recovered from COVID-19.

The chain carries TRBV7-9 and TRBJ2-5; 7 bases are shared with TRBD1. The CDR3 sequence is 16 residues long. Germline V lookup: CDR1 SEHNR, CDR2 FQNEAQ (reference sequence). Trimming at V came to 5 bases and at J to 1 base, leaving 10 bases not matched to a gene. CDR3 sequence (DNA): TGTGCCAGCAGCCTAAAGACAGGGTTTAGCCAAGAGACCCAGTACTTC. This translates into CASSLKTGFSQETQYF.

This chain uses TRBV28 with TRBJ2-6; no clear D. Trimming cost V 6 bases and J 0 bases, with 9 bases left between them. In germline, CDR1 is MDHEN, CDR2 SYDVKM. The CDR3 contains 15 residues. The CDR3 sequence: CASRDTASGANVLTF. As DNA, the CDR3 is TGTGCCAGCAGAGACACAGCCTCTGGGGCCAACGTCCTGACTTTC.

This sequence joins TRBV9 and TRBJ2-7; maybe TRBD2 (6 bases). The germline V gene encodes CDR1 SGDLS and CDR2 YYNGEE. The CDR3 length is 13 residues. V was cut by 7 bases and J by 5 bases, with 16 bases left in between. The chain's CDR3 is CASGSGLGDEQYF. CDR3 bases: TGTGCCAGCGGAAGCGGGCTGGGAGACGAGCAGTACTTC. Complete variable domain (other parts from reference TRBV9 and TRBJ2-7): DSGVTQTPKHLITATGQRVTLRCSPRSGDLSVYWYQQSLDQGLQFLIQYYNGEERAKGNILERFSAQQFPDLHSELNLSSLELGDSALYFCASGSGLGDEQYFGPGTRLTVT.

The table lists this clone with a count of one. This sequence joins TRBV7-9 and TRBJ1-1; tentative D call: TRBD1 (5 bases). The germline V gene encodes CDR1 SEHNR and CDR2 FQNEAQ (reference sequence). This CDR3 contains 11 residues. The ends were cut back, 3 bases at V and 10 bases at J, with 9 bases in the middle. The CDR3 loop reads CASSFGRGAFF. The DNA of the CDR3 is TGTGCCAGCAGCTTTGGGAGGGGAGCTTTCTTT.

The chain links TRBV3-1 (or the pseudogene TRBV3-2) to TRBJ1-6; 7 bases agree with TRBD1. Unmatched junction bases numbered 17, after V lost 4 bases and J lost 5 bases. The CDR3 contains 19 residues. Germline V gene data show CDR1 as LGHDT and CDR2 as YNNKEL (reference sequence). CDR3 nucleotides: TGTGCCAGCAGCCGCTTTTCCGCAGGGGGTGGAGCCAATAATTCACCCCTCCACTTT. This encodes CASSRFSAGGGANNSPLHF.

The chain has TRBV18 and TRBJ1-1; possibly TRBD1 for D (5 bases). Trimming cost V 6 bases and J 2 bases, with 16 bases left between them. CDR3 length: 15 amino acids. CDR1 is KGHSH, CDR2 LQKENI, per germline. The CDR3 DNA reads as TGTGCCAGCTCGACCACGTGGCAGGGTAACACTGAAGCTTTCTTT. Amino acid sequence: CASSTTWQGNTEAFF.

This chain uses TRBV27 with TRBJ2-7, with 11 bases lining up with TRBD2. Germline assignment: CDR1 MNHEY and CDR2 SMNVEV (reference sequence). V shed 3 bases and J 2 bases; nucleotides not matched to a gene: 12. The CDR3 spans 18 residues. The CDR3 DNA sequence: TGTGCCAGCAGTTTGCTTACTAGCGGGGGCCAACGTGCCTACGAGCAGTACTTC. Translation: CASSLLTSGGQRAYEQYF.

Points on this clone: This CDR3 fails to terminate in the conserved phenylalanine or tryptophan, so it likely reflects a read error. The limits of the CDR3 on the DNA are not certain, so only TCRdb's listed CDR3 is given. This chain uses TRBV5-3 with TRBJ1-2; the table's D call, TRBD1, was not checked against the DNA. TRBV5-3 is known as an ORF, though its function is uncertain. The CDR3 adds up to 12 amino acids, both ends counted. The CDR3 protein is CARSIHENARKL.

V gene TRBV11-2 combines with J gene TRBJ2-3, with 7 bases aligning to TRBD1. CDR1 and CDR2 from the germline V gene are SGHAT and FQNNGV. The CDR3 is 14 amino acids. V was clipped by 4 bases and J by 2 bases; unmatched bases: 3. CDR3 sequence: CASSSRGFTDTQYF. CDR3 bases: TGTGCCAGCAGCTCCAGGGGGTTCACAGATACGCAGTATTTT.

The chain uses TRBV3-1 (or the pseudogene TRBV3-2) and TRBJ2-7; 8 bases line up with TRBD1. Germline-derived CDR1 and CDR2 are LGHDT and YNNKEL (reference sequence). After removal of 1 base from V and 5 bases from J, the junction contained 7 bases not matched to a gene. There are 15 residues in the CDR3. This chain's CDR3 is CASSQAGQGYHEQYF. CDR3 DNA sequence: TGTGCCAGCAGCCAAGCTGGACAGGGCTACCACGAGCAGTACTTC.

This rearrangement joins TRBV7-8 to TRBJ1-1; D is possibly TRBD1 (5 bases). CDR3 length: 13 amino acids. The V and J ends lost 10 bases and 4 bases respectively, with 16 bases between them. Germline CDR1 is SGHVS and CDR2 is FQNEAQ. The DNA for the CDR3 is TGTGCCACCAGGCAGGGAGGAGGCACTGAAGCTTTCTTT. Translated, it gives CATRQGGGTEAFF.

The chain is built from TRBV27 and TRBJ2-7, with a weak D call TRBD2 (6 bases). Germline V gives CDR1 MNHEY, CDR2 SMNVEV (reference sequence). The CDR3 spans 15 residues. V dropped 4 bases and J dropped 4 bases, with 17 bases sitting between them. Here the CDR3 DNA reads TGTGCCAGCAGTTCGTATCCCCGGGACTCTTACGAGCAGTACTTC. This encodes CASSSYPRDSYEQYF.

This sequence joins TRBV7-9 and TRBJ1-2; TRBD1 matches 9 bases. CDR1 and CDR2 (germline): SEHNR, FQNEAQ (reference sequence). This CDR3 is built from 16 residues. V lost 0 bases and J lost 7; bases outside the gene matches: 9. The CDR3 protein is CASSLAGTGSFGGYTF. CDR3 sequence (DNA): TGTGCCAGCAGCTTAGCCGGGACAGGGTCCTTTGGTGGCTACACCTTC.

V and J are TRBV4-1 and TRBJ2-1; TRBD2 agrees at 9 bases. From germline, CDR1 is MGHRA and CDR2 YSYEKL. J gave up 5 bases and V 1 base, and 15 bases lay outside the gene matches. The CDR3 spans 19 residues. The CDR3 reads CASSQGRGTQRGDDNEQFF. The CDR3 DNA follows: TGCGCCAGCAGCCAAGGGCGAGGGACTCAGCGGGGGGATGACAATGAGCAGTTCTTC.

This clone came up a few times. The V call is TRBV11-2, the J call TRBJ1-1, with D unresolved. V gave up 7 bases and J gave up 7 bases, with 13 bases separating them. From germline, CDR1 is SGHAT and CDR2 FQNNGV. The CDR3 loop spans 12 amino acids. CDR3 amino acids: CASKPAVGEAFF. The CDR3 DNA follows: TGTGCCAGCAAGCCCGCCGTTGGTGAAGCTTTCTTT.

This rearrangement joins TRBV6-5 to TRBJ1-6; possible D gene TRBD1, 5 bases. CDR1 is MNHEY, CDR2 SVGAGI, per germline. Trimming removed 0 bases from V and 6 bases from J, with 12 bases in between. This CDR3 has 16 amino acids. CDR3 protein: CASSYSSQATNSPLHF. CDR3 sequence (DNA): TGTGCCAGCAGTTACTCGTCACAGGCAACTAATTCACCCCTCCACTTT.